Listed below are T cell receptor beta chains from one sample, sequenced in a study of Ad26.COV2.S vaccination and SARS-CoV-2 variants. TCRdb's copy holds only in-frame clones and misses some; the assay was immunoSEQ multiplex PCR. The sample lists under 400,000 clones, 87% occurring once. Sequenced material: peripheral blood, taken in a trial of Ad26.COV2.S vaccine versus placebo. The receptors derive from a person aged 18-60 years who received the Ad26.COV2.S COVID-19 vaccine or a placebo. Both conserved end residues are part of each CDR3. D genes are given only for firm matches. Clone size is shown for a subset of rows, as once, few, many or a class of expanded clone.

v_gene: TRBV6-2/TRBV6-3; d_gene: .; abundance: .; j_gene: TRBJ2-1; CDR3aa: CASSYSTPKVQFF; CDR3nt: TGTGCCAGCAGTTACTCAACCCCAAAGGTGCAGTTCTTC
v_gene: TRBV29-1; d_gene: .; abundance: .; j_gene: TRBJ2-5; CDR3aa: CSVVGTAQETQYF; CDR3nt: TGCAGCGTTGTAGGGACGGCCCAAGAGACCCAGTACTTC
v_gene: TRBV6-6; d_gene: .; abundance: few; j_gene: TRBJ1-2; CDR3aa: CASGTGRDYGYTF; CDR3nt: TGTGCCAGCGGAACAGGGAGGGACTATGGCTACACCTTC
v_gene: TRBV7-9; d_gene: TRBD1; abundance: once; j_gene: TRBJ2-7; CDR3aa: CASSSDRDPIYF; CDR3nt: TGTGCCAGCAGCAGCGACAGGGACCCAATATACTTC
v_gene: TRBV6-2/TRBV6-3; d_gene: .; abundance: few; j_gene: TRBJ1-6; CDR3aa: CASSLGSPLHF; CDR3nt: TGTGCCAGCAGTTTGGGATCACCCCTCCACTTT
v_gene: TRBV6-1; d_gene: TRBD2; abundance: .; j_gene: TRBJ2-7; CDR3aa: CASSDGLAGGPGYEQYF; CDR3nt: TGTGCCAGCAGTGATGGACTAGCGGGGGGTCCGGGCTACGAGCAGTACTTC
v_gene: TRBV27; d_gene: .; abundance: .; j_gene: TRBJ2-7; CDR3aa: CASIPPPQDTSYEQYF; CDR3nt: TGTGCCAGCATCCCCCCGCCGCAGGATACCAGTTACGAGCAGTACTTC
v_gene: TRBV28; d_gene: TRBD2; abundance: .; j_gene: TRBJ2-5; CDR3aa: CASSLHREGTFKETQYF; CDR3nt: TGTGCCAGCAGTTTGCATCGGGAGGGGACGTTCAAAGAGACCCAGTACTTC
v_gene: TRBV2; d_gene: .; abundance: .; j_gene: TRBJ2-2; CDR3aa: CASRVLAQNTGELFF; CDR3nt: TGTGCCAGCAGAGTTTTGGCCCAGAACACCGGGGAGCTGTTTTTT
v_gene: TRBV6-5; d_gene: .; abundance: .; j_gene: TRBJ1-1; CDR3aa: CASSYSSFQDTEAFF; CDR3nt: TGTGCCAGCAGTTACTCGAGCTTCCAGGACACTGAAGCTTTCTTT
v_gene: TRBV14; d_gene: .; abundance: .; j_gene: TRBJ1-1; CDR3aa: CASSPTSDSSGVNTEAFF; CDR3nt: TGTGCCAGCAGCCCTACCTCGGACAGCTCCGGGGTAAACACTGAAGCTTTCTTT
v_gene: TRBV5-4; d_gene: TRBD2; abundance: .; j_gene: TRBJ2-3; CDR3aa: CASTRGSRGDTDTQYF; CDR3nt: TGTGCCAGCACGCGGGGGTCTAGGGGCGACACAGATACGCAGTATTTT
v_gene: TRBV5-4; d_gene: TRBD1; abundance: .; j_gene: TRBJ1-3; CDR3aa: CASSTGTGGKNTIYF; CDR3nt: TGTGCCAGCAGCACCGGGACAGGGGGGAAAAACACCATATATTTT
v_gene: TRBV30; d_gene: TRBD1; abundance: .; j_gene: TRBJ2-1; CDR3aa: CAWSVGQVNIYNEQFF; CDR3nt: TGTGCCTGGAGTGTCGGACAGGTCAACATCTACAATGAGCAGTTCTTC
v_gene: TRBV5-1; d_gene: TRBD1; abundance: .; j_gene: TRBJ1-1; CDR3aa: CASSLVRTGASGEAFF; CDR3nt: TGCGCCAGCAGCTTGGTGCGGACAGGGGCATCTGGTGAAGCTTTCTTT
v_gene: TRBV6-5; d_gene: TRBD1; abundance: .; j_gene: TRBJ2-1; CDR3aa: CASSRGNEQFF; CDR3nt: TGTGCCAGCAGCAGGGGGAATGAGCAGTTCTTC
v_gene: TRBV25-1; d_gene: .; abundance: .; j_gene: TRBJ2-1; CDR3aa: CASSLGGLNEQFF; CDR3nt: TGTGCCAGCAGTCTGGGGGGTCTCAATGAGCAGTTCTTC
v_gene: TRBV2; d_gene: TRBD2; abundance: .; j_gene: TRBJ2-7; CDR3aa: CASSERVLAGSYEQYF; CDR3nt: TGTGCCAGCAGTGAAAGGGTACTAGCGGGGAGCTACGAGCAGTACTTC
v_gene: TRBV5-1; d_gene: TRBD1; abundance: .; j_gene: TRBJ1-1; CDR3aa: CASSWTGDTEAFF; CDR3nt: TGCGCCAGCAGCTGGACAGGGGACACTGAAGCTTTCTTT
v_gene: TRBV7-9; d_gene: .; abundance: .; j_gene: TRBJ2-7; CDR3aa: CASSFQQGSIYEQYF; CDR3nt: TGTGCCAGCAGCTTTCAACAGGGAAGTATCTACGAGCAGTACTTC
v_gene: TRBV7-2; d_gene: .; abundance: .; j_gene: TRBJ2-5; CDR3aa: CASSLGRETQYF; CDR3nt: TGTGCCAGCAGCTTGGGGCGGGAGACCCAGTACTTC
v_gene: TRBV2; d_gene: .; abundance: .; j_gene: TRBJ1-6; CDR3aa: CASTKQGGIRKSPLHF; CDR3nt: TGTGCCAGCACGAAGCAGGGAGGGATCAGAAAGTCACCCCTCCACTTT
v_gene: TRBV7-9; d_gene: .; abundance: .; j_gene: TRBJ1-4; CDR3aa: CASSLVPRSLNEKLFF; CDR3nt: TGTGCCAGCAGCCTTGTACCTAGATCTCTTAATGAAAAACTGTTTTTT
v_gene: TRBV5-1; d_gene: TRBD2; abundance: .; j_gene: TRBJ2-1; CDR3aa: CASSPGTGGVGYNEQFF; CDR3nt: TGCGCCAGCAGCCCGGGGACCGGGGGGGTAGGCTACAATGAGCAGTTCTTC
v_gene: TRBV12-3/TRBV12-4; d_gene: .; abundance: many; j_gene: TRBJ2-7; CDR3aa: CASRSDRVEQYF; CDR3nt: TGTGCCAGCAGATCCGACCGGGTCGAGCAGTACTTC
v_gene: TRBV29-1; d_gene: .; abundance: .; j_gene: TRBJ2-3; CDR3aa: CSVESRVTDTQYF; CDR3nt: TGCAGCGTTGAAAGCAGGGTAACAGATACGCAGTATTTT
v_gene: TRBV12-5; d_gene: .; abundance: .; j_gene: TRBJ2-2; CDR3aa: CASGFYGSGELFF; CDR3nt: TGTGCTAGTGGTTTTTATGGTTCGGGGGAGCTGTTTTTT
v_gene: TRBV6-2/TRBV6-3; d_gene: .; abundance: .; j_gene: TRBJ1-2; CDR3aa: CASSRRGGYTF; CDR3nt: TGTGCCAGCAGTCGACGGGGAGGCTACACCTTC
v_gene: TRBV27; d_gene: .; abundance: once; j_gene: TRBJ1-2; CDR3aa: CATRGPTGFGGYTF; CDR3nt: TGTGCCACCAGGGGTCCTACGGGATTTGGCGGCTACACCTTC
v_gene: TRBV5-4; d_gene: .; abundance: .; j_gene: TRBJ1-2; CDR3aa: CASSLIGFGYTF; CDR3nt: TGTGCCAGCAGCTTGATAGGGTTTGGCTACACCTTC
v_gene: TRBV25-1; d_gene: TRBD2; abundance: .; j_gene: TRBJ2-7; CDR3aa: CASSLAGASYEQYF; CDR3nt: TGTGCCAGCAGCCTAGCGGGGGCTTCCTACGAGCAGTACTTC
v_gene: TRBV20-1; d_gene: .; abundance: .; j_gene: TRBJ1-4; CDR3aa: CSARQEKLFF; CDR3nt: TGCAGTGCTAGACAGGAAAAACTGTTTTTT
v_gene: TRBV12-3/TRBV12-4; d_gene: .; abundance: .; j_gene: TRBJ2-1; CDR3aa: CASSSDRGEQFF; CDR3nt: TGTGCCAGCAGTTCCGACAGAGGGGAGCAGTTCTTC
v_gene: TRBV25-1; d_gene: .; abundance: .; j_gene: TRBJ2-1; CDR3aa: CATTSPGSLDEQFF; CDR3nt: TGTGCCACCACAAGCCCAGGATCCCTCGATGAGCAGTTCTTC
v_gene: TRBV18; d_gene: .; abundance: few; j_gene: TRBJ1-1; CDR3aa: CASSPSPTNTEAFF; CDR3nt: TGTGCCAGCTCACCTTCACCGACGAACACTGAAGCTTTCTTT
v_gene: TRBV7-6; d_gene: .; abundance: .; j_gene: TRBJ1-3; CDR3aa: CASSLKGGPGRISGNTIYF; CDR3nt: TGTGCCAGCAGCTTAAAAGGGGGTCCGGGACGGATCTCTGGAAACACCATATATTTT
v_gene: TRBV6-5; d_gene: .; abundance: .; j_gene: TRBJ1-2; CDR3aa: CASRATTLLGYTF; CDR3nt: TGTGCCAGCAGAGCGACCACCTTGCTGGGCTACACCTTC
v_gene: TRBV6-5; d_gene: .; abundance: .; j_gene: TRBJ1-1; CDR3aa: CASTKWGVGEAFF; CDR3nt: TGTGCCAGCACCAAATGGGGGGTTGGTGAAGCTTTCTTT
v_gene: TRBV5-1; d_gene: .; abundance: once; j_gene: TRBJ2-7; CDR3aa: CASSLVAPYEQYF; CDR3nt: TGCGCCAGCAGCTTAGTCGCTCCCTACGAGCAGTACTTC
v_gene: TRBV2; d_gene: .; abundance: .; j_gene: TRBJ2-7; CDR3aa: CASSERYGGSPYEQYF; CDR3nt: TGTGCCAGCAGTGAACGCTACGGCGGAAGTCCCTACGAGCAGTACTTC
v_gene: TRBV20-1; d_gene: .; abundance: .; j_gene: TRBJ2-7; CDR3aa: CSASSDVSYEQYF; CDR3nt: TGCAGTGCTAGTTCTGATGTCTCCTACGAGCAGTACTTC
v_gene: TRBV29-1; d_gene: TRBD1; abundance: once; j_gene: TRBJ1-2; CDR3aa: CSTRTGRYGYTF; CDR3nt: TGCAGCACCAGGACAGGGAGATATGGCTACACCTTC
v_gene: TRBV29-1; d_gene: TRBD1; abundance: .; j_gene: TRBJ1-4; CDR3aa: CSVYDRGGEKLFF; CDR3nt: TGCAGCGTTTATGACAGGGGAGGAGAAAAACTGTTTTTT
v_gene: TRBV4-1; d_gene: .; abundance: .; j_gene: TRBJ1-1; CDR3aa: CASSQRVTLNTEAFF; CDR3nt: TGCGCCAGCAGCCAACGAGTGACACTGAACACTGAAGCTTTCTTT
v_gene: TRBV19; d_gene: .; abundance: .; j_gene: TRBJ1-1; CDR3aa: CASSTGRNTEAFF; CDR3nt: TGTGCCAGTAGTACTGGACGGAACACTGAAGCTTTCTTT
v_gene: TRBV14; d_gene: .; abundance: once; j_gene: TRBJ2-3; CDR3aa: CASSSWPDTQYF; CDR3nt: TGTGCCAGCAGCTCCTGGCCAGATACGCAGTATTTT
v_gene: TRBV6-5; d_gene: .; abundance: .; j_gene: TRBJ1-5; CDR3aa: CASSTGGERQHF; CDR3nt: TGTGCCAGCAGTACCGGAGGGGAGCGCCAGCATTTT
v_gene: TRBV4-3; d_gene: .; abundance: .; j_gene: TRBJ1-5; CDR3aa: CASSQDRAGNQPQHF; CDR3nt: TGCGCCAGCAGCCAAGACAGGGCCGGAAATCAGCCCCAGCATTTT
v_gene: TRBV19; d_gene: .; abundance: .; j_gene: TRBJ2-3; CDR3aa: CASSIEQLDTQYF; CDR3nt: TGTGCCAGTAGTATTGAACAGCTAGATACGCAGTATTTT
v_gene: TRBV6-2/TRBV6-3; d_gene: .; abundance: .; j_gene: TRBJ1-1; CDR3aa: CASSYKEGGLDTEAFF; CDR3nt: TGTGCCAGCAGTTACAAGGAGGGGGGTCTCGACACTGAAGCTTTCTTT
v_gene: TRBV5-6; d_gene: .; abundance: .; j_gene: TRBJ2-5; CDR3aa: CASSLYGGMGTQYF; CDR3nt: TGTGCCAGCAGCTTGTATGGGGGTATGGGGACCCAGTACTTC
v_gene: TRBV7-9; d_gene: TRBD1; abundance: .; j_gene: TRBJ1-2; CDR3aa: CASSPVTGGYGYTF; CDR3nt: TGTGCCAGCAGCCCCGTTACAGGGGGCTATGGCTACACCTTC
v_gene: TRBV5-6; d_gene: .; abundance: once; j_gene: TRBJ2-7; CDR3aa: CASSLTGGFYEQYF; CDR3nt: TGTGCCAGCAGCTTGACAGGAGGTTTCTACGAGCAGTACTTC
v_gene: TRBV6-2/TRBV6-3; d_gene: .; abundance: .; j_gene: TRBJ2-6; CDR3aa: CASSYRYSSGANVLTF; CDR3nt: TGTGCCAGCAGTTACCGGTATTCCTCTGGGGCCAACGTCCTGACTTTC
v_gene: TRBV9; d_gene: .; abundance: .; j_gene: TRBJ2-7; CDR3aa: CASSVAPDSSYEQYF; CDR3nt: TGTGCCAGCAGCGTAGCCCCGGACAGTTCCTACGAGCAGTACTTC
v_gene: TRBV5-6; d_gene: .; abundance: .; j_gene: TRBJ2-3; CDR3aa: CASSLWEDTQYF; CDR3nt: TGTGCCAGCAGCTTGTGGGAGGATACGCAGTATTTT
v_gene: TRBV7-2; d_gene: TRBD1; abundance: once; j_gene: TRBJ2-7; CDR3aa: CASSDPRGTGTIYEQYF; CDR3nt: TGTGCCAGCAGCGACCCCCGGGGGACAGGGACGATCTACGAGCAGTACTTC
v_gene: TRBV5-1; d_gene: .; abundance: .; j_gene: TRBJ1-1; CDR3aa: CASSSTPGPRNTEAFF; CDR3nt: TGCGCCAGCAGCTCGACCCCGGGACCCAGGAACACTGAAGCTTTCTTT
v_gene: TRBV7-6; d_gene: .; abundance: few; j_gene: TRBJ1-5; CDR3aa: CASSLVLGANQPQHF; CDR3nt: TGTGCCAGCAGCTTAGTATTGGGGGCGAATCAGCCCCAGCATTTT
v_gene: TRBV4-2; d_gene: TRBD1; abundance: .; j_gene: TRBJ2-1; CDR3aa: CASSPSWGTGAYNEQFF; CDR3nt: TGTGCCAGCAGCCCTAGTTGGGGGACAGGAGCCTACAATGAGCAGTTCTTC